Listed below are T cell receptor beta chains from one sample, sequenced in a study of shared clonotypes between healthy human individuals. The table came from immunoSEQ multiplex PCR; TCRdb's copy has only in-frame clones and leaves some out. This table holds over 850,000 clones, 75% to 80% found once. The sample consisted of memory CD4+ T cells from PBMCs. The receptors come from a man younger than 35 in good health. Some clones in this sample may be carry-over from other donors' samples. Both conserved end residues are part of each CDR3. The order of the fields is V gene, D gene, J gene, clone size, CDR3 protein, CDR3 DNA. The D gene is left open where the match is weak. Rows may omit the clone size; those that give it use once, few, many or a size class.

TRBV11-1	TRBD1	TRBJ1-4	many	CASSSSQGLGEKLFF	TGTGCCAGCAGCTCGTCACAGGGGCTTGGTGAAAAACTGTTTTTT
TRBV30	-	TRBJ2-1	-	CAWSTSTSYNEQFF	TGTGCCTGGAGTACATCTACCTCCTACAATGAGCAGTTCTTC
TRBV7-2	-	TRBJ1-2	-	CASSSHPDSFYGYTF	TGTGCCAGCAGCTCACACCCGGACTCCTTCTATGGCTACACCTTC
TRBV5-1	-	TRBJ2-3	-	CASSLGGSADTQYF	TGCGCCAGCAGCTTGGGAGGTAGCGCAGATACGCAGTATTTT
TRBV10-1	-	TRBJ1-1	few	CASSEDRWRNTEAFF	TGCGCCAGCAGTGAGGACAGGTGGAGGAACACTGAAGCTTTCTTT
TRBV5-1	TRBD1	TRBJ2-5	-	CASSRQGRETQYF	TGCGCCAGCAGCCGACAGGGACGAGAGACCCAGTACTTC
TRBV28	-	TRBJ1-4	-	CASRSAGPNEKLFF	TGTGCCAGCAGGTCCGCCGGGCCTAATGAAAAACTGTTTTTT
TRBV11-2	-	TRBJ2-2	once	CASGRQYTGELFF	TGTGCCAGCGGACGACAGTACACCGGGGAGCTGTTTTTT
TRBV21-1	-	TRBJ2-7	-	CASSPEESYEQYF	TGTGCCAGCAGCCCGGAGGAGTCCTACGAGCAGTACTTC
TRBV10-3	-	TRBJ1-5	-	CAIRAGTETQPQHF	TGTGCCATCAGGGCCGGGACGGAGACTCAGCCCCAGCATTTT
TRBV9	-	TRBJ2-3	-	CASSVAGVGTTDTQYF	TGTGCCAGCAGCGTAGCCGGAGTAGGCACCACAGATACGCAGTATTTT
TRBV29-1	-	TRBJ2-7	-	CSVGESYEQYF	TGCAGCGTTGGCGAATCCTACGAGCAGTACTTC
TRBV11-2	-	TRBJ2-5	-	CASSFRRPYGETQYF	TGTGCCAGCAGCTTTCGTAGGCCTTACGGGGAGACCCAGTACTTC
TRBV7-2	-	TRBJ1-1	-	CASSLVELRISEAFF	TGTGCCAGCAGCTTAGTAGAGTTGAGGATTTCTGAAGCTTTCTTT
TRBV5-4	-	TRBJ2-3	-	CASSLSGTRTDTQYF	TGTGCCAGCAGCTTGTCCGGGACGAGGACAGATACGCAGTATTTT
TRBV18	TRBD1	TRBJ1-5	-	CASSPWDRSQPQHF	TGTGCCAGCTCACCGTGGGACAGGTCACAGCCCCAGCATTTT
TRBV6-5	-	TRBJ2-1	-	CASSGTSNEQFF	TGTGCCAGCAGTGGGACATCTAATGAGCAGTTCTTC
TRBV10-3	-	TRBJ2-7	-	CAIKAQNSYEQYF	TGTGCCATCAAGGCACAGAACTCCTACGAGCAGTACTTC
TRBV7-8	TRBD2	TRBJ2-6	-	CASSLGLAGGANVLTF	TGTGCCAGCAGCTTAGGACTAGCGGGTGGGGCCAACGTCCTGACTTTC
TRBV5-6	-	TRBJ1-2	once	CASSLRDPNYGYTF	TGTGCCAGCAGCCTAAGGGACCCTAACTATGGCTACACCTTC
TRBV5-6	TRBD2	TRBJ2-7	-	CASRFGLAADEQYF	TGTGCCAGCAGATTTGGACTAGCTGCGGACGAGCAGTACTTC
TRBV6-1	-	TRBJ1-2	-	CASSEALRDGKGYTF	TGTGCCAGCAGTGAAGCGCTTCGGGATGGGAAGGGCTACACCTTC
TRBV5-1	TRBD1	TRBJ1-2	-	CASSSGTGQRDGYTF	TGCGCCAGCAGCTCGGGGACAGGGCAGAGGGATGGCTACACCTTC
TRBV28	-	TRBJ1-4	-	CASSYRGWDEKLFF	TGTGCCAGCAGTTACCGGGGGTGGGACGAAAAACTGTTTTTT
TRBV7-2	TRBD2	TRBJ2-3	-	CASSPGLAADTQYF	TGTGCCAGCAGCCCGGGACTAGCGGCAGATACGCAGTATTTT
TRBV6-5	-	TRBJ1-3	-	CASSPPGAGNTIYF	TGTGCCAGCAGCCCCCCCGGGGCGGGAAACACCATATATTTT
TRBV2	-	TRBJ1-1	-	CASWGGGRAEAFF	TGTGCCAGCTGGGGTGGGGGACGCGCTGAAGCTTTCTTT
TRBV20-1	-	TRBJ2-7	-	CSARRTGTYF	TGCAGTGCTAGGCGCACAGGGACTTACTTC
TRBV7-9	TRBD2	TRBJ2-7	many	CASSLLQAGEEYEQYF	TGTGCCAGCAGCTTACTCCAGGCGGGAGAAGAGTACGAGCAGTACTTC
TRBV7-9	TRBD1	TRBJ1-4	-	CASSLADRGRGTNEKLFF	TGTGCCAGCAGCCTTGCGGACAGGGGGAGAGGCACTAATGAAAAACTGTTTTTT
TRBV30	TRBD2	TRBJ2-1	-	CAWSKGLAGVNEQFF	TGTGCCTGGAGCAAGGGACTAGCGGGAGTCAATGAGCAGTTCTTC
TRBV7-9	-	TRBJ2-3	-	CASSLGRSPTDTQYF	TGTGCCAGCAGCTTAGGGAGGTCCCCCACAGATACGCAGTATTTT
TRBV29-1	-	TRBJ1-1	-	CSVDDQGLF	TGCAGCGTAGATGACCAGGGCCTCTTT
TRBV5-1	-	TRBJ1-1	few	CASSLGVGSVTEAFF	TGCGCCAGCAGCTTAGGGGTTGGGTCAGTCACTGAAGCTTTCTTT
TRBV11-3	TRBD1	TRBJ1-1	many	CASSLGQGTEAFF	TGTGCCAGCAGCCTCGGACAGGGCACTGAAGCTTTCTTT
TRBV21-1	-	TRBJ1-5	-	CASSKRGYSNQPQHF	TGTGCCAGCAGCAAAAGGGGCTATAGCAATCAGCCCCAGCATTTT
TRBV7-2	TRBD1	TRBJ1-4	-	CASSRGQGAGNEKLFF	TGTGCCAGCAGTCGGGGACAGGGGGCGGGTAATGAAAAACTGTTTTTT
TRBV5-1	-	TRBJ2-5	few	CASSPHWGQETQYF	TGCGCCAGCAGCCCTCACTGGGGACAAGAGACCCAGTACTTC
TRBV7-2	TRBD1	TRBJ2-7	-	CASSSHGTGIEQYF	TGTGCCAGCAGCTCCCACGGGACAGGGATCGAGCAGTACTTC
TRBV19	-	TRBJ2-4	-	CASSIRTPEAKNIQYF	TGTGCCAGTAGTATCCGGACACCCGAGGCCAAAAACATTCAGTACTTC
TRBV2	-	TRBJ2-3	-	CASTDFRAHTQYF	TGTGCCAGCACTGACTTCCGGGCGCATACGCAGTATTTT
TRBV5-6	TRBD2	TRBJ2-3	-	CASSGAGKTTDTQYF	TGTGCCAGCAGCGGAGCGGGAAAAACCACAGATACGCAGTATTTT
TRBV5-1	-	TRBJ1-1	-	CASSLAPGNTEAFF	TGCGCCAGCAGCTTGGCCCCGGGGAACACTGAAGCTTTCTTT
TRBV28	-	TRBJ1-2	-	CASSLGRGASGYTF	TGTGCCAGCAGTTTGGGGCGCGGAGCGAGTGGCTACACCTTC
TRBV6-5	TRBD1	TRBJ2-7	-	CATLLPGQGGEQYF	TGTGCCACCCTTCTACCGGGACAGGGTGGCGAGCAGTACTTC
TRBV23-1	-	TRBJ1-5	-	CASRDEGGYFNQPQHF	TGCGCCAGCAGGGACGAGGGGGGCTACTTCAATCAGCCCCAGCATTTT
TRBV7-6	-	TRBJ1-5	-	CASSLFGGGNQPQHF	TGTGCCAGCAGCTTATTTGGGGGGGGAAATCAGCCCCAGCATTTT
TRBV5-5	-	TRBJ2-7	many	CASSLAGGPEYF	TGTGCCAGCAGCTTGGCCGGGGGACCCGAGTACTTC
TRBV5-4	-	TRBJ2-5	-	CASSDGQGQETQYF	TGTGCCAGCAGCGACGGGCAGGGCCAAGAGACCCAGTACTTC
TRBV30	-	TRBJ2-7	-	CAWSVTGGGYEQYF	TGTGCCTGGAGTGTAACAGGTGGCGGGTACGAGCAGTACTTC
TRBV20-1	-	TRBJ2-1	once	CSRSRGAEQFF	TGCAGTAGGAGTAGGGGCGCCGAGCAGTTCTTC
TRBV21-1	-	TRBJ2-5	-	CASSKEETRGETQYF	TGTGCCAGCAGCAAAGAAGAGACGAGGGGAGAGACCCAGTACTTC
TRBV7-2	TRBD1	TRBJ2-7	-	CASSPDRGKPYEQYF	TGTGCCAGCAGTCCGGACAGGGGGAAACCCTACGAGCAGTACTTC
TRBV27	TRBD1	TRBJ1-5	-	CASRDRGWNQPQHF	TGTGCCAGCAGGGACAGGGGGTGGAATCAGCCCCAGCATTTT
TRBV7-9	-	TRBJ1-4	once	CASSVMGEKLFF	TGTGCCAGCAGCGTAATGGGAGAAAAACTGTTTTTT
TRBV2	TRBD1	TRBJ1-2	-	CASRGGQGRWYGYTF	TGTGCCAGCAGGGGAGGACAGGGACGTTGGTATGGCTACACCTTC
TRBV6-5	-	TRBJ2-5	-	CASSYLLGGGGETQYF	TGTGCCAGCAGTTATCTCCTCGGCGGAGGGGGAGAGACCCAGTACTTC
TRBV3-1/TRBV3-2	-	TRBJ1-1	-	CASSPVVFF	TGTGCCAGCAGCCCAGTGGTTTTCTTT
TRBV15	-	TRBJ1-2	-	CATSQGNYGYTF	TGTGCCACCAGTCAGGGGAACTATGGCTACACCTTC